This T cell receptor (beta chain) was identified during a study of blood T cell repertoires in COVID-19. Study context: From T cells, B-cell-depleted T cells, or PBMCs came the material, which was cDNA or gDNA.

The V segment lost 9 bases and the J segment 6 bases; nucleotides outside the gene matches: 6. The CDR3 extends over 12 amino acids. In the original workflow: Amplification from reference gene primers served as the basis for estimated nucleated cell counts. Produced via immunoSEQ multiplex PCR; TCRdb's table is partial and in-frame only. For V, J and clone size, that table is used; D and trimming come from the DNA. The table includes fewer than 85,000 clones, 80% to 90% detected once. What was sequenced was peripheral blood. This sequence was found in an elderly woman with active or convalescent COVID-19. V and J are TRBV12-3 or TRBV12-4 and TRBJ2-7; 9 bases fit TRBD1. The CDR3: CASNRGLSEQYF. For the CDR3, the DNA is TGTGCCAGTAACAGGGGGCTGAGCGAGCAGTACTTC.